Listed below are T cell receptor beta chains from one sample, sequenced in a study of immune heterogeneity within non-small cell lung tumors. A single record per CDR3 protein comes from TCRdb applying MiXCR to the multiplex PCR reads. The sample comprises around 16,000 distinct CDR3 sequences, under 30% of which are singletons, and less than 5% rests with the top ten. Sequencing was done on a sample of lung tumor tissue. The receptors derive from a man aged 35 to 55 with non-small cell lung cancer. Both conserved end residues are part of each CDR3. The order of the fields is D gene, V gene, clone size, J gene, CDR3 protein. D genes are given only for firm matches. Only some rows state a clone size, as once, few, many or a class for expanded clones.

>NA|TRBV5-1|NA|TRBJ1-6
CASSPSAAGNAPLPF
>TRBD1|TRBV19|few|TRBJ2-5
CASSAQGLGETQYF
>NA|TRBV7-8|few|TRBJ2-3
CASSLAWDTQYF
>NA|TRBV20-1|many|TRBJ2-7
CSVGTPVSYEQYF
>NA|TRBV7-9|many|TRBJ1-1
CASSRGTPSGAFF
>NA|TRBV6-2/TRBV6-3|many|TRBJ1-6
CASSYRQGSNSPLHF
>NA|TRBV2|medium-sized|TRBJ1-1
CASSALGPLNTEAFF
>TRBD2|TRBV6-1|many|TRBJ2-7
CASRALGLAGGPREQYF
>NA|TRBV6-1|NA|TRBJ2-3
CASSGRGKWTDMQYF
>TRBD2|TRBV11-3|many|TRBJ2-1
CASSSGASGLDEQFF
>NA|TRBV5-1|NA|TRBJ2-6
CASSPGQSGANVLTF
>NA|TRBV7-9|NA|TRBJ2-5
CASSYEQTQYF
>NA|TRBV7-3|many|TRBJ1-2
CASSLERATNYGYTF
>TRBD1|TRBV7-2|NA|TRBJ1-5
CASSLDRTGHQPQHF
>TRBD2|TRBV7-3|NA|TRBJ2-3
CASSFGTSGDTQYF
>TRBD2|TRBV11-2|many|TRBJ2-1
CASSLEGLAGRSSYNEQFF
>NA|TRBV20-1|medium-sized|TRBJ1-2
CSARDTRFSYGYTF
>TRBD2|TRBV7-9|NA|TRBJ2-7
CASTLARTSGYEQYF
>NA|TRBV6-1|medium-sized|TRBJ1-2
CASRRTDSFIYGYTF
>TRBD1|TRBV5-5|medium-sized|TRBJ1-2
CASSATTGGGGYTF
>NA|TRBV10-3|many|TRBJ1-2
CAISGRRDYGYTF
>TRBD1|TRBV5-4|NA|TRBJ1-2
CASSLRAGTGDGYTF
>TRBD1|TRBV20-1|NA|TRBJ2-4
CSAREWGQKNIQYF
>NA|TRBV2|many|TRBJ1-6
CASSERGVHNSPLHF
>NA|TRBV7-3|NA|TRBJ2-3
CASSLKLTDTQYF
>TRBD1|TRBV7-3|NA|TRBJ2-1
CASSLRSGGEQFF
>NA|TRBV19|NA|TRBJ1-1
CASSFLGAGAFF
>TRBD2|TRBV18|NA|TRBJ2-1
CASSLLAGTYNEQFF
>NA|TRBV9|NA|TRBJ1-5
CASSASGGPQHF
>NA|TRBV9|medium-sized|TRBJ2-3
CASSVFADTQYF
>TRBD1|TRBV12-3/TRBV12-4|medium-sized|TRBJ1-6
CASSTGTGGRGAPLHF
>NA|TRBV6-1|many|TRBJ1-1
CASRPRPDRQEAFF
>NA|TRBV3-1|NA|TRBJ2-5
CASSQAGSDPGNQYF
>TRBD1|TRBV5-5|NA|TRBJ1-4
CASSSLYGTVATNEKLFF
>NA|TRBV6-6|NA|TRBJ1-1
CASSYSPESNTEAFF
>TRBD2|TRBV9|NA|TRBJ2-4
CASSVDHGTSGLNIQYF
>NA|TRBV5-1|NA|TRBJ2-5
CASSSQGIKETQYF
>TRBD1|TRBV10-3|NA|TRBJ1-1
CAIRKGQGSTAEAFF
>NA|TRBV28|NA|TRBJ2-1
CAGQYGGSLDNEQFF
>TRBD2|TRBV12-3/TRBV12-4|few|TRBJ2-5
CASSPGTSGGGETQYF
>TRBD1|TRBV5-4|NA|TRBJ2-3
CASSFRDRGLTDTQYF